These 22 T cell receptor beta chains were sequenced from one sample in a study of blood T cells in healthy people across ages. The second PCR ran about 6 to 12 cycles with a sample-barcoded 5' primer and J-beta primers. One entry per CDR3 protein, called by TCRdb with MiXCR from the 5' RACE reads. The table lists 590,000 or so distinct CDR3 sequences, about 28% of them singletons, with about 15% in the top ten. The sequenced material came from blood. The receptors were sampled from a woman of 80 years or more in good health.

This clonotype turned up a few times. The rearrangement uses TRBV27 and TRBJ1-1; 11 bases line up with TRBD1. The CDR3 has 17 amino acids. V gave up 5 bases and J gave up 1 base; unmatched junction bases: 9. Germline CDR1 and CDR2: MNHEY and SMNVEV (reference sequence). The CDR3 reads CASSPLRTGGGNTEAFF. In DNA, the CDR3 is TGTGCCAGCAGTCCCCTCCGGACAGGGGGCGGGAACACTGAAGCTTTCTTT.

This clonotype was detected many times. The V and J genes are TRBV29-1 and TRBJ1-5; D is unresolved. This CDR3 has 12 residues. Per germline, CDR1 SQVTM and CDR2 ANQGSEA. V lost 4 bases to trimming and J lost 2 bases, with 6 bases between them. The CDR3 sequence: CSVGAGNQPQHF. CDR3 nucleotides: TGCAGCGTTGGGGCGGGCAATCAGCCCCAGCATTTT.

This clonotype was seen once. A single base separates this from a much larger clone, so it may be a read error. In DNA, the CDR3 is TGTGCCAGCAGTCACTTTGGGTCTTCTATCGAGCAGTACTTC. It is translated as CASSHFGSSIEQYF. The chain uses TRBV6-5 and TRBJ2-7; D not resolved. The V gene's germline CDR1 is MNHEY and CDR2 SVGAGI. The CDR3 extends over 14 amino acids. V lost 5 bases and J lost 6, with 17 bases in between.

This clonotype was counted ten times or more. The CDR3 sequence: CASSSGTGSADTQYF. In DNA form, the CDR3 reads TGTGCCAGCAGCTCTGGGACAGGGTCGGCAGATACGCAGTATTTT. V gene TRBV11-1 combines with J gene TRBJ2-3; TRBD1 matches 9 bases. Trimming at V came to 4 bases and at J to 4 bases, leaving 6 bases not matched to a gene. The length of the CDR3 is 15 residues. Germline loops: CDR1 SGHAT, CDR2 FQDESV (reference sequence).

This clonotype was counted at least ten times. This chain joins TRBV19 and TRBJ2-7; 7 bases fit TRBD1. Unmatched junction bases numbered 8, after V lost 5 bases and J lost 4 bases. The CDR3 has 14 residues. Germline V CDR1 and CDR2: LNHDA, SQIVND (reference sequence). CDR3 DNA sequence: TGTGCCAGTAGTCCGCGGACAGGCTATTACGAGCAGTACTTC. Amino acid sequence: CASSPRTGYYEQYF.

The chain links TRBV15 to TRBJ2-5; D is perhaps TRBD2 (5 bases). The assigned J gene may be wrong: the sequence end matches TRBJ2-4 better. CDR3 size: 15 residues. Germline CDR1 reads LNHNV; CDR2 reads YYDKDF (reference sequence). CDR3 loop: CATSNGVPYQNIQYF. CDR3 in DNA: TGTGCCACCAGCAACGGGGTCCCATACCAAAACATTCAGTACTTC.

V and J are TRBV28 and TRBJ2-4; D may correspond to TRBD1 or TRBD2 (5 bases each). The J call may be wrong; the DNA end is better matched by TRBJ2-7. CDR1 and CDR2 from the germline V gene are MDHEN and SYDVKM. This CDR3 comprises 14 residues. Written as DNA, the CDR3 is TGTGCCAGTAGTCAGGGCCAGGAACTAGTCGAGCAGTACTTC. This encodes CASSQGQELVEQYF.

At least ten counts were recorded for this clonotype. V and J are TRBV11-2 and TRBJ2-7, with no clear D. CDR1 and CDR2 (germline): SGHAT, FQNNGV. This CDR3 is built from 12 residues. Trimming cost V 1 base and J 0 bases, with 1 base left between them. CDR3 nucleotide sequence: TGTGCCAGCAGCTTAGGCTCCTACGAGCAGTACTTC. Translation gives CASSLGSYEQYF.

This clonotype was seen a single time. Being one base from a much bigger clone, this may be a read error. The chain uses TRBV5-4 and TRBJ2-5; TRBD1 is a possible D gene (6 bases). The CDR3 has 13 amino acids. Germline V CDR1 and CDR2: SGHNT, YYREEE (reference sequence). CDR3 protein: CASSLADSETLYF. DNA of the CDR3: TGTGCCAGCAGCTTGGCGGACAGTGAGACCCTGTACTTC.

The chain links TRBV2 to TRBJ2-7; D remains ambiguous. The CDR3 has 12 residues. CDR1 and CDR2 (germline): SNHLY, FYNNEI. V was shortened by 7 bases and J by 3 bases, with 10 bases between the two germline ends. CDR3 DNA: TGTGCCAGCAAGTTAAGCCACTACGAGCAGTACTTC. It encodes CASKLSHYEQYF.

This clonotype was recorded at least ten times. The CDR3 DNA reads TGTGCCAGCAGCGTAGAGCAGACTAGAGGGACCCAGTACTTC. Encoded protein: CASSVEQTRGTQYF. The V gene is TRBV9, the J gene TRBJ2-5; D is perhaps TRBD2 (6 bases). Germline V gives CDR1 SGDLS, CDR2 YYNGEE. There are 14 residues in the CDR3. The V end lost 0 bases, the J end lost 7 bases, and 13 bases lay between the germline ends.

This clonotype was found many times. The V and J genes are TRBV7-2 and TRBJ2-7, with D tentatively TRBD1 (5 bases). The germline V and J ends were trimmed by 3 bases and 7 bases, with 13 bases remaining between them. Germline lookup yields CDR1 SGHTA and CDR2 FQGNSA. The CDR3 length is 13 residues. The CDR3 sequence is CASSLTGQGEQYF. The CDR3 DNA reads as TGTGCCAGCAGCTTGACCGGCCAGGGTGAGCAGTACTTC.

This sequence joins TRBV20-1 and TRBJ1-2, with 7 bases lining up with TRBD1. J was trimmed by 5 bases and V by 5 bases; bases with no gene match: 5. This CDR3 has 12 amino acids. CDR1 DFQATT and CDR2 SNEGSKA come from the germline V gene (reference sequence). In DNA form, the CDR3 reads TGCAGTGCTTGGCGGACAGGATATGGCTACACCTTC. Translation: CSAWRTGYGYTF.

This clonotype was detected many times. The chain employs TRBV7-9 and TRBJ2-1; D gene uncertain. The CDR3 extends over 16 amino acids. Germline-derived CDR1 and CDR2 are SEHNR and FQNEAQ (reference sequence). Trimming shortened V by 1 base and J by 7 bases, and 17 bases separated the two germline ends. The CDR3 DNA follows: TGTGCCAGCAGCTTAGAAAGGACGTCAAGGTTGAATGAGCAGTTCTTC. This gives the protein CASSLERTSRLNEQFF.

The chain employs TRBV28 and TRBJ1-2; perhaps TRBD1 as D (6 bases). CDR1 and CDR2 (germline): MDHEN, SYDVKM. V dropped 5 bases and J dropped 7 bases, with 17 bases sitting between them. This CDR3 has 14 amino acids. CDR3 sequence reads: CASSVGQGVAGYTF. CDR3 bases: TGTGCCAGCAGTGTGGGACAAGGGGTTGCTGGCTACACCTTC.

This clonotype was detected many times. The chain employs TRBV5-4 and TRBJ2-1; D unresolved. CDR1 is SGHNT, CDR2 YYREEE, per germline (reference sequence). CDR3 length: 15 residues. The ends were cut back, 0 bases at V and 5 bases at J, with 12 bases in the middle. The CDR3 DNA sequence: TGTGCCAGCAGCTTGGATCCCCAAGGTCACAATGAGCAGTTCTTC. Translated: CASSLDPQGHNEQFF.

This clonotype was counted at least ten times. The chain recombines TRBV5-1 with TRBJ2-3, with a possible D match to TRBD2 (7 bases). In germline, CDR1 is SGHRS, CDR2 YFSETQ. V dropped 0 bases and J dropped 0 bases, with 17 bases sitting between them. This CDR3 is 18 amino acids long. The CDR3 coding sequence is TGCGCCAGCAGCTTGGCGAGGTCGGGGGGCCCCAGCACAGATACGCAGTATTTT. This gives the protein CASSLARSGGPSTDTQYF. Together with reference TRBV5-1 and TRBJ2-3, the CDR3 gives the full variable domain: KAGVTQTPRYLIKTRGQQVTLSCSPISGHRSVSWYQQTPGQGLQFLFEYFSETQRNKGNFPGRFSGRQFSNSRSEMNVSTLELGDSALYLCASSLARSGGPSTDTQYFGPGTRLTVL.

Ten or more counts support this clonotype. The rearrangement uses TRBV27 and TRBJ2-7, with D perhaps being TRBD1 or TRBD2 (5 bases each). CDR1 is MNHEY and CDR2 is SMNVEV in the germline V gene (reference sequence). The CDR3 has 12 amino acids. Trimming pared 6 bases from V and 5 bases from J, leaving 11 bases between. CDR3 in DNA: TGTGCCAGCAGGGGGGTTCGGGACGAGCAGTACTTC. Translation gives CASRGVRDEQYF.

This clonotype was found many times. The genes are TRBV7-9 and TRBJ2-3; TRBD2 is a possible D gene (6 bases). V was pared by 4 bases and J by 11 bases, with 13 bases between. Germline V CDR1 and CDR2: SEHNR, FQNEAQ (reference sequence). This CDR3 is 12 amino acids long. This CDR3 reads CASSSREIQQYF. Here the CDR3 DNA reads TGTGCCAGCAGCTCCCGGGAGATACAGCAGTATTTT.

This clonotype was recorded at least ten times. The CDR3 region is CSAGWTGGFADTQYF. The CDR3 DNA follows: TGCAGTGCGGGCTGGACAGGGGGTTTTGCAGATACGCAGTATTTT. This chain links TRBV20-1 with TRBJ2-3, with 10 positions matching TRBD1. CDR3 length: 15 residues. Trimming removed 6 bases from V and 4 bases from J; junction bases left unmatched: 10. The V gene's germline CDR1 is DFQATT and CDR2 SNEGSKA (reference sequence).

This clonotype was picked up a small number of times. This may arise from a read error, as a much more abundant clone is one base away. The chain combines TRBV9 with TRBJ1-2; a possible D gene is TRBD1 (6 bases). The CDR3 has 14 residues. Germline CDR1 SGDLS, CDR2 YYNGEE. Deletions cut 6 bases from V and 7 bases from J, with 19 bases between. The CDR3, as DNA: TGTGCCAGCACCTTGACAGGAGTTCCATGTGGCTACACCTTC. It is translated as CASTLTGVPCGYTF.

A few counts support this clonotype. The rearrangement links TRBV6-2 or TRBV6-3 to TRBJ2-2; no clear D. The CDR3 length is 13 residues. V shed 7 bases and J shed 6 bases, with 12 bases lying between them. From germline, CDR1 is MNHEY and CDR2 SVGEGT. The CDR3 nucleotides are TGTGCCAGCAACCTCTGGGGTGCCGGGGAGCTGTTTTTT. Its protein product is CASNLWGAGELFF.